This T cell receptor beta chain was profiled in a study of OX40 agonist ivuxolimab in advanced cancers. About the study: Ivuxolimab, an antibody acting as an agonist of OX40 (CD134), was used to treat patients. Regarding the study as a whole: At doses 0.1 to 3.0 mg/kg, CD4+ and CD8+ clones expanded. Antigen targets of the expanded peripheral T cells went undetermined.

The germline CDR1 and CDR2 sequences are SGHRS and YFSETQ. CDR3 length equals 14 residues. V was pared by 2 bases and J by 4 bases, with 9 bases between. TCRdb's copy holds only in-frame clones and misses some; the assay was immunoSEQ multiplex PCR. The table lists tens of thousands of clones, roughly 84% of them singletons, with over 2% in the top ten. Blood sampling took place at baseline, cycle 4 day 1, and cycle 7 day 1. Points on this clone: What it binds is unknown.

The sequences come from CD4+ or CD8+ T cells sorted from blood, collected in a trial of the OX40 agonist ivuxolimab. The clonotype was recovered from an adult with an advanced solid tumor such as melanoma, head and neck, liver or kidney cancer. The genes are TRBV5-1 and TRBJ2-2; D is uncertain. The CDR3 reads CASSLDGGTGELFF. The CDR3 DNA is TGCGCCAGCAGCTTAGACGGCGGCACCGGGGAGCTGTTTTTT.